The present TCR beta chain was sequenced within a study of T-cell reconstitution after alpha-beta-depleted transplantation in children. This CDR3 is 15 amino acids long. Germline CDR1 LGHNA, CDR2 YNFKEQ. V lost 3 bases to trimming and J lost 2 bases; unmatched junction nucleotides: 4. This clonotype was seen a handful of times. For TCRbeta, the library was prepared with unique molecular identifiers. MiXCR, run by TCRdb on the PCR reads, gives a single entry per CDR3 protein. The table has about 410,000 distinct CDR3 sequences, around 21% seen once. Source: PBMCs from the stem cell graft donor, taken from the stem cell graft. V and J are TRBV4-2 and TRBJ2-1; 7 bases line up with TRBD2. This receptor was obtained from a human donor who donated a stem cell graft to a child with acute myeloid leukemia. CDR3 protein: CASSQNSGPYNEQFF. CDR3 in DNA: TGTGCCAGCAGCCAGAATAGCGGGCCCTACAATGAGCAGTTCTTC.